These T cell receptor beta chains were read from a single sample in a study of blood T cells in healthy people across ages. TCRdb re-called the 5' RACE reads through MiXCR, storing one row per CDR3 protein. Here the sample spans about 1.8 million distinct CDR3 sequences, roughly 49% being singletons. The sequencing input was blood. These receptors were taken from a woman aged 40 to 50 in good health. CDR3s include the opening cysteine and the closing phenylalanine or tryptophan. D genes are given only for firm matches. Size values are once, few and many counts, or a class for expanded clones, and some rows have none.

v_gene: TRBV6-2/TRBV6-3
j_gene: TRBJ1-6
abundance: few
d_gene: TRBD1
CDR3aa: CASSYTDRGYSPLHF
CDR3nt: TGTGCCAGCAGTTACACGGACAGGGGCTACTCACCCCTCCACTTT

v_gene: TRBV20-1
j_gene: TRBJ1-2
abundance: NA
d_gene: NA
CDR3aa: CSARVWRGKLDGYTF
CDR3nt: TGCAGTGCTAGAGTGTGGAGGGGGAAGTTGGATGGCTACACCTTC

v_gene: TRBV12-3/TRBV12-4
j_gene: TRBJ1-5
abundance: NA
d_gene: NA
CDR3aa: CASSYINQPQHF
CDR3nt: TGTGCCAGCAGTTACATCAATCAGCCCCAGCATTTT

v_gene: TRBV12-3/TRBV12-4
j_gene: TRBJ1-2
abundance: few
d_gene: TRBD1
CDR3aa: CASSFSTGGFYGYTF
CDR3nt: TGTGCCAGCAGTTTCTCGACAGGGGGGTTCTATGGCTACACCTTC

v_gene: TRBV29-1
j_gene: TRBJ2-6
abundance: few
d_gene: NA
CDR3aa: CSVGGGLSGANVLTF
CDR3nt: TGCAGCGTTGGAGGGGGGCTCTCTGGGGCCAACGTCCTGACTTTC

v_gene: TRBV7-8
j_gene: TRBJ1-1
abundance: NA
d_gene: NA
CDR3aa: CASSLIPRGGLNTEAFF
CDR3nt: TGTGCCAGCAGCCTAATCCCCAGGGGAGGATTGAACACTGAAGCTTTCTTT

v_gene: TRBV4-2
j_gene: TRBJ1-2
abundance: NA
d_gene: NA
CDR3aa: CASSTRDTTSRGYTF
CDR3nt: TGTGCCAGCAGCACCCGGGACACAACTTCACGGGGCTACACCTTC

v_gene: TRBV29-1
j_gene: TRBJ2-5
abundance: few
d_gene: TRBD2
CDR3aa: CSVELAGNQETQYF
CDR3nt: TGCAGCGTTGAGCTAGCGGGGAACCAAGAGACCCAGTACTTC

v_gene: TRBV7-9
j_gene: TRBJ1-4
abundance: NA
d_gene: NA
CDR3aa: CASSTNHRLTNEKLFF
CDR3nt: TGTGCCAGCAGCACAAACCACAGGTTAACTAATGAAAAACTGTTTTTT

v_gene: TRBV28
j_gene: TRBJ2-1
abundance: NA
d_gene: NA
CDR3aa: CAIAGGGGKEQFF
CDR3nt: TGTGCCATCGCCGGCGGAGGGGGGAAGGAGCAGTTCTTC

v_gene: TRBV27
j_gene: TRBJ1-6
abundance: NA
d_gene: NA
CDR3aa: CASRKQGAGNSPLHF
CDR3nt: TGTGCCAGCAGAAAACAGGGCGCAGGGAATTCACCCCTCCACTTT

v_gene: TRBV6-5
j_gene: TRBJ2-7
abundance: NA
d_gene: TRBD2
CDR3aa: CASSRNGLGSSYEQYF
CDR3nt: TGTGCCAGCAGTCGTAACGGACTAGGTAGCTCCTACGAGCAGTACTTC

v_gene: TRBV29-1
j_gene: TRBJ2-3
abundance: NA
d_gene: NA
CDR3aa: CGVSLTDTQYF
CDR3nt: TGCGGCGTTTCTCTCACAGATACGCAGTATTTT

v_gene: TRBV20-1
j_gene: TRBJ2-5
abundance: NA
d_gene: NA
CDR3aa: CSSLFREEHETQYF
CDR3nt: TGCAGTTCTTTATTCAGGGAGGAGCACGAGACCCAGTACTTC

v_gene: TRBV20-1
j_gene: TRBJ2-7
abundance: NA
d_gene: TRBD1
CDR3aa: CSATPPRAGGIEQYF
CDR3nt: TGCAGTGCTACCCCTCCCCGGGCAGGGGGAATCGAGCAGTACTTC

v_gene: TRBV7-3
j_gene: TRBJ2-1
abundance: NA
d_gene: TRBD2
CDR3aa: CASSLTPGGGSYNEQFF
CDR3nt: TGTGCCAGCAGCTTAACACCCGGGGGGGGCTCCTACAATGAGCAGTTCTTC

v_gene: TRBV18
j_gene: TRBJ2-1
abundance: few
d_gene: NA
CDR3aa: CASSPPRYGGEQFF
CDR3nt: TGTGCCAGCTCACCACCGCGCTATGGTGGTGAGCAGTTCTTC

v_gene: TRBV20-1
j_gene: TRBJ2-5
abundance: few
d_gene: NA
CDR3aa: CSARDLPARETQYF
CDR3nt: TGCAGTGCTAGAGATCTACCTGCGCGAGAGACCCAGTACTTC

v_gene: TRBV20-1
j_gene: TRBJ2-7
abundance: NA
d_gene: NA
CDR3aa: CSARGGAGQQYSYEQYF
CDR3nt: TGCAGTGCTAGAGGGGGGGCTGGGCAGCAGTATTCATACGAGCAGTACTTC

v_gene: TRBV7-2
j_gene: TRBJ2-1
abundance: once
d_gene: NA
CDR3aa: CASSWTSGTYNERFF
CDR3nt: TGTGCCAGCAGCTGGACCTCCGGGACCTACAATGAGCGGTTCTTC

v_gene: TRBV6-6
j_gene: TRBJ2-1
abundance: once
d_gene: TRBD1
CDR3aa: CASSSGQAYEQFF
CDR3nt: TGTGCCAGCAGCTCGGGACAGGCATATGAGCAGTTCTTC

v_gene: TRBV29-1
j_gene: TRBJ2-1
abundance: once
d_gene: TRBD2
CDR3aa: CSGMAGVNEQFF
CDR3nt: TGCAGCGGAATGGCGGGGGTCAATGAGCAGTTCTTC

v_gene: TRBV11-2
j_gene: TRBJ2-1
abundance: NA
d_gene: NA
CDR3aa: CASSPRWGTQETQFF
CDR3nt: TGTGCCAGCAGCCCTCGTTGGGGCACACAAGAGACCCAGTTCTTC